The 23 T cell receptor beta chains listed next were all sequenced from one sample in a study of identical twins. A single record per CDR3 protein comes from TCRdb applying MiXCR to the 5' RACE reads. The table records roughly 710,000 distinct CDR3 sequences, over 5% of them present only once. Sequencing was performed on naive T cells sorted from blood. These receptors originate from a man younger than 30 in good health.

The CDR3 protein is CASSLVAGPQETQYF. CDR3 DNA: TGTGCCAGCAGCTTAGTAGCGGGGCCCCAAGAGACCCAGTACTTC. The V call is TRBV7-9, the J call TRBJ2-5; the match to TRBD2 covers 8 bases. Per the germline V gene, CDR1 is SEHNR and CDR2 is FQNEAQ (reference sequence). Trimming took 1 base from V and 1 from J; bases not matched to a gene: 2. The CDR3 consists of 15 residues.

This clonotype was counted at least ten times. The chain joins TRBV20-1 to TRBJ2-3, with a weak D call TRBD2 (6 bases). The CDR3 is 17 amino acids. V was trimmed by 2 bases and J by 2 bases, leaving 20 bases between them. Germline V lookup: CDR1 DFQATT, CDR2 SNEGSKA (reference sequence). CDR3 loop: CSARSRNTGTYTDTQYF. The CDR3 nucleotides are TGCAGTGCTAGATCTCGAAACACCGGGACTTACACAGATACGCAGTATTTT.

Only a few counts were recorded for this clonotype. This sequence joins TRBV5-8 and TRBJ2-1, with a possible D match to TRBD1 (6 bases). Germline CDR1 and CDR2: SGHTS and YDEGEE. V was shortened by 0 bases and J by 5 bases, with 15 bases between the two germline ends. The CDR3 extends over 16 amino acids. The chain's CDR3 is CASSLAPTGRNNEQFF. The CDR3, as DNA: TGTGCCAGCAGCTTGGCCCCGACAGGCCGAAACAATGAGCAGTTCTTC. The full variable domain, completed using reference TRBV5-8 and TRBJ2-1, is EAGVTQSPTHLIKTRGQQATLRCSPISGHTSVYWYQQALGLGLQFLLWYDEGEERNRGNFPPRFSGRQFPNYSSELNVNALELEDSALYLCASSLAPTGRNNEQFFGPGTRLTVL.

The chain joins TRBV20-1 to TRBJ1-2, with TRBD1 identical over 9 bases. The CDR3 runs to 13 residues. The trim removed 3 bases at V and 7 bases at J, leaving 6 bases unmatched. The germline gives CDR1 DFQATT, CDR2 SNEGSKA (reference sequence). The CDR3 sequence: CSASMTGGGGYTF. The CDR3 bases are TGCAGTGCTAGTATGACAGGGGGTGGTGGCTACACCTTC.

This clonotype showed up just a few times. This rearrangement joins TRBV5-1 to TRBJ2-1, with a weak D call TRBD2 (5 bases). The CDR3 has 14 amino acids. V was clipped by 2 bases and J by 8 bases, with 14 bases between them. Germline loops: CDR1 SGHRS, CDR2 YFSETQ. CDR3 residues: CASSLGLSEDEQFF. The CDR3 DNA is TGCGCCAGCAGCTTAGGGCTTTCGGAGGATGAGCAGTTCTTC.

The table lists this clonotype with many counts. This chain joins TRBV13 and TRBJ2-7, with D perhaps TRBD2 (5 bases). The germline V gene encodes CDR1 PRHDT and CDR2 FYEKMQ (reference sequence). This CDR3 contains 13 residues. V was cut by 5 bases and J by 5 bases, with 13 bases left in between. DNA of the CDR3: TGTGCCAGCAGCAACCCCTCGGGGAACGAGCAGTACTTC. Amino acids: CASSNPSGNEQYF.

This clonotype was seen repeatedly, ten times or more. This chain uses TRBV7-9 with TRBJ1-5, with D tentatively TRBD1 (5 bases). The CDR3 extends over 15 amino acids. V shed 0 bases and J shed 2 bases, with 8 bases lying between them. CDR1 is SEHNR, CDR2 FQNEAQ, per germline (reference sequence). CDR3 residues: CASSLALQGNQPQHF. In DNA form, the CDR3 reads TGTGCCAGCAGCTTAGCGCTACAGGGCAATCAGCCCCAGCATTTT. The full variable domain, its missing parts supplied by reference TRBV7-9 and TRBJ1-5, is DTGVSQNPRHKITKRGQNVTFRCDPISEHNRLYWYRQTLGQGPEFLTYFQNEAQLEKSRLLSDRFSAERPKGSFSTLEIQRTEQGDSAMYLCASSLALQGNQPQHFGDGTRLSIL.

This clonotype was detected many times. This chain joins TRBV2 and TRBJ1-2, with a tentative D call TRBD1 (5 bases). The CDR3 extends over 11 amino acids. Deletions cut 8 bases from V and 8 bases from J, with 12 bases between. Germline loops: CDR1 SNHLY, CDR2 FYNNEI. CDR3 in amino acids: CASSTGRGYTF. The CDR3 bases are TGTGCCAGCTCTACAGGAAGAGGCTACACCTTC.

This clonotype was observed at least ten times. The V gene is TRBV12-3 or TRBV12-4, the J gene TRBJ2-5; 8 nucleotides align to TRBD1. The V and J ends lost 5 bases and 3 bases, in that order; junction bases with no gene match: 2. This CDR3 is built from 13 residues. The CDR3 loop reads CASSKTGEETQYF. The CDR3, as DNA: TGTGCCAGCAGTAAGACAGGGGAAGAGACCCAGTACTTC.

This clonotype was counted at least ten times. The rearrangement joins TRBV29-1 to TRBJ2-2; TRBD1 matches at 8 bases. The V segment lost 0 bases and the J segment 2 bases; nucleotides outside the gene matches: 5. This CDR3 spans 16 amino acids. Germline CDR1 and CDR2: SQVTM and ANQGSEA. The CDR3 nucleotides are TGCAGCGTTGAAGAGGAGACAGGGGTTAACACCGGGGAGCTGTTTTTT. It translates to CSVEEETGVNTGELFF.

This clonotype was observed many times. This chain uses TRBV20-1 with TRBJ2-3; maybe TRBD1 (5 bases). Trimming stripped 3 bases from V and 2 bases from J, with 9 bases between. Germline assignment: CDR1 DFQATT and CDR2 SNEGSKA (reference sequence). The CDR3 extends over 13 amino acids. The CDR3 loop is CSASKGITDTQYF. The CDR3 DNA follows: TGCAGTGCTAGTAAGGGGATCACAGATACGCAGTATTTT.

At least ten counts were recorded for this clonotype. This sequence joins TRBV12-3 or TRBV12-4 and TRBJ2-1; no firm D call. V lost 3 bases and J 4 bases, leaving 10 bases between the germline ends. This CDR3 comprises 14 residues. The CDR3 bases are TGTGCCAGCAGTTTGGAGACACTGTACAATGAGCAGTTCTTC. It specifies CASSLETLYNEQFF.

This clonotype was picked up a small number of times. The rearrangement joins TRBV2 to TRBJ2-7; D ambiguous. This CDR3 contains 12 residues. Germline loops: CDR1 SNHLY, CDR2 FYNNEI. Trimming shortened V by 8 bases and J by 4 bases, and 12 bases separated the two germline ends. CDR3 region: CASFLQVYEQYF. The DNA of the CDR3 is TGTGCCAGCTTCCTCCAAGTTTACGAGCAGTACTTC. Full variable domain (outside the CDR3, taken from reference TRBV2 and TRBJ2-7): EPEVTQTPSHQVTQMGQEVILRCVPISNHLYFYWYRQILGQKVEFLVSFYNNEISEKSEIFDDQFSVERPDGSNFTLKIRSTKLEDSAMYFCASFLQVYEQYFGPGTRLTVT.

This clonotype occurred many times. The chain is built from TRBV7-7 and TRBJ2-5, with unresolved D. The CDR3 is 13 amino acids. Trimming cost V 5 bases and J 7 bases, with 14 bases left between them. Germline V gene lookup returns CDR1 SSHAT and CDR2 FNYEAQ (reference sequence). CDR3 nucleotides: TGTGCCAGCAGCCCTAATCCGGTGGGGACCCAGTACTTC. Translated: CASSPNPVGTQYF.

This clonotype has more than one count but fewer than ten. The chain has TRBV6-6 and TRBJ1-2; no firm D call. Germline values: CDR1 MNHNY, CDR2 SVGAGI (reference sequence). The CDR3 consists of 13 residues. Trimming cost V 4 bases and J 6 bases, with 12 bases left between them. CDR3 loop: CASSLMRTDGYTF. The CDR3 coding sequence is TGTGCCAGCAGTTTAATGAGGACGGATGGCTACACCTTC.

This rearrangement joins TRBV5-5 to TRBJ2-1, with 9 bases matching TRBD2. The CDR3 is 16 residues long. Germline trimming cut 3 bases from V and 8 bases from J; bases unmatched to any gene: 12. Per the germline V gene, CDR1 is SGHKS and CDR2 is YYEKEE (reference sequence). The CDR3: CASSYAWAGGPDEQFF. The DNA of the CDR3 is TGTGCCAGCAGCTACGCCTGGGCGGGAGGGCCTGATGAGCAGTTCTTC.

This clonotype was counted at least ten times. J is TRBJ2-1 and V is TRBV5-1; D perhaps matches TRBD1 (6 bases). The CDR3 covers 17 residues. CDR1 and CDR2 (germline): SGHRS, YFSETQ. V lost 2 bases and J 0 bases, leaving 15 bases between the germline ends. CDR3 region: CASSFPRQASSYNEQFF. In DNA, the CDR3 is TGCGCCAGCAGCTTCCCCAGACAGGCTAGCTCCTACAATGAGCAGTTCTTC.

Many counts were recorded for this clonotype. The chain recombines TRBV20-1 with TRBJ2-1, with D possibly being TRBD1 or TRBD2 (5 bases each). The CDR3 sequence is 16 residues long. Germline loops: CDR1 DFQATT, CDR2 SNEGSKA (reference sequence). Between the trimmed V and J ends, which lost 0 bases and 8 bases, there was a span of 20 bases. DNA for the CDR3: TGCAGTGCTAGAGATAGTCACCGGGGCCAACTCTATGAGCAGTTCTTC. Translation gives CSARDSHRGQLYEQFF.

The chain uses TRBV20-1 and TRBJ2-1, with 10 nucleotides matching TRBD2. CDR3 size: 12 residues. The V gene end was trimmed by 0 bases and the J gene end by 15 bases; junction bases not matched to a gene: 5. CDR1 is DFQATT, CDR2 SNEGSKA, per germline (reference sequence). The CDR3 protein is CSAREAGGDGFF. CDR3 bases: TGCAGTGCTAGAGAAGCGGGAGGGGATGGGTTCTTC.

The CDR3, as DNA: TGTGCCAGCAGCTTAGCCTCGACTACGAACACCGGGGAGCTGTTTTTT. Its protein is CASSLASTTNTGELFF. This chain joins TRBV7-2 and TRBJ2-2; D might be TRBD2 (5 bases). Germline CDR1 SGHTA, CDR2 FQGNSA. Trimming left V 0 bases short and J 0 bases short, with 8 bases between. CDR3 length equals 16 residues. Supplemented by reference TRBV7-2 and TRBJ2-2, the full variable domain reads GAGVSQSPSNKVTEKGKDVELRCDPISGHTALYWYRQSLGQGLEFLIYFQGNSAPDKSGLPSDRFSAERTGGSVSTLTIQRTQQEDSAVYLCASSLASTTNTGELFFGEGSRLTVL.

The gene calls are TRBV18 and TRBJ2-7; 9 nucleotides match TRBD1. The ends lost 4 bases at V and 3 bases at J; junction bases unmatched: 7. This CDR3 region has 15 residues. Per the germline V gene, CDR1 is KGHSH and CDR2 is LQKENI. CDR3 residues: CASSLTGTGNYEQYV. The DNA for the CDR3 is TGTGCCAGCTCACTTACCGGGACAGGGAACTACGAGCAGTACGTC.

Points on this clonotype: The conserved phenylalanine or tryptophan normally closing the CDR3 is absent here, so this likely arose from a read error. The V gene is TRBV5-1, the J gene TRBJ2-1; D unclear. The V end lost 0 bases, the J end lost 0 bases, and 7 bases lay between the germline ends. The CDR3 is made up of 15 amino acids. The germline V gene has CDR1 SGHRS and CDR2 YFSETQ. The CDR3 loop reads CASSLGQNSYNEQFS. The CDR3 DNA reads TGCGCCAGCAGCTTGGGGCAGAACTCCTACAATGAGCAGTTCTCC.

This clonotype was counted ten times or more. V usage is TRBV20-1 and J usage is TRBJ2-4; the match to TRBD2 covers 10 bases. This CDR3 comprises 19 residues. Germline V gene sequence: CDR1 DFQATT, CDR2 SNEGSKA (reference sequence). With 5 bases clipped from V and 0 bases from J, the junction kept 16 bases outside the gene matches. The CDR3 loop reads CSALPPLTSGAIAKNIQYF. The CDR3 region has the DNA TGCAGTGCTCTTCCCCCCTTAACTAGCGGGGCCATAGCCAAAAACATTCAGTACTTC.